The 3 T cell receptor beta chains given below trace back to one sample, sequenced in a study of Tregs in tolerant kidney transplant recipients. Repertoires were generated with immunoSEQ multiplex PCR, while TCRdb's copy carries only in-frame clones and drops some. The repertoire holds tens of thousands of clones, with roughly nine tenths as singletons. The sequencing input was Tregs from blood. The receptors stem from a human donor in good health.

J is TRBJ2-7 and V is TRBV11-3; 10 bases are a match to TRBD2. CDR3 length: 14 amino acids. Germline CDR1 reads SGHNT; CDR2 reads YENEEA. V was pared by 5 bases and J by 0 bases, with 1 base of the junction left unmatched. Here the CDR3 DNA reads TGTGCCAGCAGCCTAGCGGGGGACTCCTACGAGCAGTACTTC. Protein sequence: CASSLAGDSYEQYF.

This chain uses TRBV6-6 with TRBJ2-1, with TRBD2 as a possible D gene (6 bases). The CDR3 runs to 13 residues. Trimming removed 6 bases at V and 9 bases at J, with 15 bases between. The germline V gene encodes CDR1 MNHNY and CDR2 SVGAGI (reference sequence). CDR3 sequence: CASSPLTRGEQFF. CDR3 DNA sequence: TGTGCCAGCAGCCCCCTAACGCGGGGTGAGCAGTTCTTC.

This chain joins TRBV29-1 and TRBJ1-2, with D unresolved. Germline CDR1 reads SQVTM; CDR2 reads ANQGSEA. CDR3 length: 14 amino acids. The ends were cut back, 2 bases at V and 6 bases at J, with 16 bases in the middle. CDR3 protein: CSVEFGQWLDGYTF. The DNA for the CDR3 is TGCAGCGTTGAATTTGGCCAGTGGTTAGATGGCTACACCTTC.